The present entry profiles one T cell receptor beta chain with its context. Its specificity is not known. Both iRepertoire HTBI primers and Arm-PCR of CDR3 regions were used to build the TCR beta libraries. Original processing notes: Samples jointly harbored fewer than 65 TRBV and fewer than 15 TRBJ segments. TCRdb called the multiplex PCR reads again in MiXCR, with one record for every CDR3 protein. TCRdb's processing, not the authors' own work, is the source of the V and J calls. The sample records 430,000 or so distinct CDR3 sequences, about 21% being singletons. V lost 5 bases and J 6 bases, leaving 17 bases between the germline ends. This CDR3 contains 14 residues. The germline CDR1 and CDR2 sequences are SGHRS and YFSETQ. As to time point: persistent/refractory GD, antithyroid drugs over 5 years with positive TRAb. The TCR library was made from RNA extracted from PBMCs. The data belong to a study of regulatory T cells in long-lasting Graves disease. Findings of the study overall: Between persistent patients, about 2,800 public clonotypes were shared, exceeding the roughly 920 shared between new patients.

This specimen consisted of peripheral blood mononuclear cells (PBMCs), obtained when the disease was refractory, from a patient treated with antithyroid drugs. The genes are TRBV5-1 and TRBJ1-1, with D hard to call. The origin of this receptor is a female donor with Graves disease. CDR3 nucleotide sequence: TGCGCCAGCAGAGAAGAGAGTCTAGGCGCTGAAGCTTTCTTT. As protein: CASREESLGAEAFF.